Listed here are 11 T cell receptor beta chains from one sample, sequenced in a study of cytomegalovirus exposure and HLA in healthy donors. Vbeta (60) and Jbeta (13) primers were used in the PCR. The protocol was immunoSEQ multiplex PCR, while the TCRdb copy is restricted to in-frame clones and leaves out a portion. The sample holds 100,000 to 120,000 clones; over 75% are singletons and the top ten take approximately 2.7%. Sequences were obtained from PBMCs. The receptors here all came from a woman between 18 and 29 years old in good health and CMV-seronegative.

In DNA, the CDR3 is TGTGCCAGCAGTGTGTTCGTGAACACTGAAGCTTTCTTT. Translation gives CASSVFVNTEAFF. The rearrangement uses TRBV2 and TRBJ1-1, with D unresolved. Trimming pared 4 bases from V and 0 bases from J, leaving 6 bases between. CDR3 length: 13 residues. Germline V gives CDR1 SNHLY, CDR2 FYNNEI.

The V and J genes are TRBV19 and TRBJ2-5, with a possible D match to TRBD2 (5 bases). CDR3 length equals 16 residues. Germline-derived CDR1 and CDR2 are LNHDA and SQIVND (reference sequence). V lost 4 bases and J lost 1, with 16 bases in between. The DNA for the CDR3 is TGTGCCAGTAGTAGTTTCCTCGGACGGGGCCAAGAGACCCAGTACTTC. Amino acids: CASSSFLGRGQETQYF.

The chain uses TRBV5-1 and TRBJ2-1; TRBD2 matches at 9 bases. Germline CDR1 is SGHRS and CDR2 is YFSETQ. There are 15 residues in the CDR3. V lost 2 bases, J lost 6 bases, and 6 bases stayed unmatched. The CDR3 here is CASSFSGSTVNEQFF. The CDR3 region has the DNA TGCGCCAGCAGCTTTAGCGGGAGTACAGTCAATGAGCAGTTCTTC.

The CDR3 nucleotides read TGTGCCAGCGGCCGTACGGGGAGCTCCTACGAGCAGTACGTC. Its protein is CASGRTGSSYEQYV. The rearrangement joins TRBV6-6 to TRBJ2-7; a weak D match, TRBD2 (5 bases). CDR3 length: 14 amino acids. The V gene lost 8 bases and the J gene lost 0 bases, with 14 bases spanning the gap. Germline-derived CDR1 and CDR2 are MNHNY and SVGAGI (reference sequence).

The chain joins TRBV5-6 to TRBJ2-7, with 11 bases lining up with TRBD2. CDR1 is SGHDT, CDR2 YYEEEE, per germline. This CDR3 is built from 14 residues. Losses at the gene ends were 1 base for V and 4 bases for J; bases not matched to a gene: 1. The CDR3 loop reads CASSLRLAGYEQYF. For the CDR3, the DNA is TGTGCCAGCAGCTTGCGACTAGCGGGATACGAGCAGTACTTC.

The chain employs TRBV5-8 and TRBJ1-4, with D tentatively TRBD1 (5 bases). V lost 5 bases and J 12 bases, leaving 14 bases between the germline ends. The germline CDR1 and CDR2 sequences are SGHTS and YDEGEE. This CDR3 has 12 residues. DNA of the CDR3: TGTGCCAGCAGTCTTCAGGGCGACGAACTGTTTTTT. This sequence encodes CASSLQGDELFF. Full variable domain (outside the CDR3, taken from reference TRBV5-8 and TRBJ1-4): EAGVTQSPTHLIKTRGQQATLRCSPISGHTSVYWYQQALGLGLQFLLWYDEGEERNRGNFPPRFSGRQFPNYSSELNVNALELEDSALYLCASSLQGDELFFGSGTQLSVL.

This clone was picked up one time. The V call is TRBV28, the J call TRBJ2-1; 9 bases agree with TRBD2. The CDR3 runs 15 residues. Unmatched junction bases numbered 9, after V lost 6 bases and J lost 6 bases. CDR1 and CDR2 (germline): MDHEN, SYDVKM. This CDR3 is CASSVAAGGINEQFF. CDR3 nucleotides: TGTGCCAGCAGCGTAGCGGCGGGAGGGATCAATGAGCAGTTCTTC.

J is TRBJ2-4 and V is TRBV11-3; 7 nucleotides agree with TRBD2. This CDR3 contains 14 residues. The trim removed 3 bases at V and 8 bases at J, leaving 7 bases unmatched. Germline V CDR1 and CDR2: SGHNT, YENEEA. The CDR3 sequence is CASSFRGDGDIQYF. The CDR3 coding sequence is TGTGCCAGCAGCTTCCGGGGGGACGGGGACATTCAGTACTTC.

The CDR3 nucleotides are TGTGCCAGCGGAAGAGGGACTAGCGCTGCCGGGGAGCTGTTTTTT. As protein: CASGRGTSAAGELFF. The chain is built from TRBV5-4 and TRBJ2-2; TRBD2 matches 10 bases. CDR1 and CDR2 (germline): SGHNT, YYREEE (reference sequence). The CDR3 totals 15 residues. The V gene end was trimmed by 7 bases and the J gene end by 6 bases; junction bases not matched to a gene: 9.

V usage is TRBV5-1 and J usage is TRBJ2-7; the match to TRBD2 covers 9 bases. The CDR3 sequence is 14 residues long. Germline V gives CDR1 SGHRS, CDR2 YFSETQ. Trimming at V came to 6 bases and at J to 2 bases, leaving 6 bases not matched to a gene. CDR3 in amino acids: CASKPSGNPYEQYF. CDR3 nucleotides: TGCGCCAGCAAACCTAGCGGGAACCCCTACGAGCAGTACTTC. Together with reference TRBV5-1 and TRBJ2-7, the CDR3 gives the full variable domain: KAGVTQTPRYLIKTRGQQVTLSCSPISGHRSVSWYQQTPGQGLQFLFEYFSETQRNKGNFPGRFSGRQFSNSRSEMNVSTLELGDSALYLCASKPSGNPYEQYFGPGTRLTVT.

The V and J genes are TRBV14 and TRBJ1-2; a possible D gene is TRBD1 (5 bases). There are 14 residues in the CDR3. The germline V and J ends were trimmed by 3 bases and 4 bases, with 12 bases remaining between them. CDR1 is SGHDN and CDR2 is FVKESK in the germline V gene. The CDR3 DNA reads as TGTGCCAGCAGCCAGCAGGGTCTTAGCTATGGCTACACCTTC. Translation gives CASSQQGLSYGYTF.